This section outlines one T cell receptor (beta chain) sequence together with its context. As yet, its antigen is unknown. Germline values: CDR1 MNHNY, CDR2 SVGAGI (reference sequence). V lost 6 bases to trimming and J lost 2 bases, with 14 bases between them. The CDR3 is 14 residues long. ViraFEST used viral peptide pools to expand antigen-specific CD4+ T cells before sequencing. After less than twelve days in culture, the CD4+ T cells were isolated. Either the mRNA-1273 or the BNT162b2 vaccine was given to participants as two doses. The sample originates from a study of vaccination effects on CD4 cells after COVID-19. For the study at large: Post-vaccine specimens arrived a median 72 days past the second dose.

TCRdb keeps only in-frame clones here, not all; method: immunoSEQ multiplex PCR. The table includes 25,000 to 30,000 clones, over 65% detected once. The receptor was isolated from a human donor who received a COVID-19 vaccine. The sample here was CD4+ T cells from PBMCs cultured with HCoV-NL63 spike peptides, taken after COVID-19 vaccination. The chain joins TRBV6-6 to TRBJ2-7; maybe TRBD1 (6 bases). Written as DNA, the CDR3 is TGTGCCAGCAGACCCGGGCAGGGGACCTACGAGCAGTACTTC. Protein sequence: CASRPGQGTYEQYF.